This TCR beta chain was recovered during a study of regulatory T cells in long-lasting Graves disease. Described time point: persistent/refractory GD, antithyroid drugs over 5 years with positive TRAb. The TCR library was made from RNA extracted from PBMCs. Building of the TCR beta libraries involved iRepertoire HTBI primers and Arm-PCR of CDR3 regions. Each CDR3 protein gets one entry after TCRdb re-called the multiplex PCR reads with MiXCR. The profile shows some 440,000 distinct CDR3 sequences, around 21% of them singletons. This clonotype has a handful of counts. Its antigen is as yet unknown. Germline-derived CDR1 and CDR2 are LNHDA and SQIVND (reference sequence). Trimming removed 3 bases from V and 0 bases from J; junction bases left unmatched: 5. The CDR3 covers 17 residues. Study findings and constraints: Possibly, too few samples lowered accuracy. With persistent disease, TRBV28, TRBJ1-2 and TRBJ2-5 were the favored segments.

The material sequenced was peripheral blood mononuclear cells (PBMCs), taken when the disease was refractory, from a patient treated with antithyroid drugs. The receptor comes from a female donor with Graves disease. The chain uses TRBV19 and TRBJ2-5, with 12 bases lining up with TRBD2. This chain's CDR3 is CASSIRTSGMYQETQYF. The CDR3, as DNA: TGTGCCAGTAGTATCCGGACTAGCGGGATGTACCAAGAGACCCAGTACTTC.